The 30 T cell receptor beta chains listed next were all sequenced from one sample in a study of blood T cell repertoires in COVID-19. Measured with immunoSEQ multiplex PCR; TCRdb has only the in-frame clones, and not every one. Among roughly 150,000 clones listed, 70% to 90% were seen once. Sequences were obtained from peripheral blood. The receptors derive from an elderly woman with COVID-19, enrolled during active disease.

J is TRBJ1-1 and V is TRBV28, with D possibly matching TRBD1 (5 bases). Between the trimmed V and J ends, which lost 6 bases and 6 bases, there was a span of 20 bases. This CDR3 is built from 15 residues. Germline CDR1 MDHEN, CDR2 SYDVKM. Written as DNA, the CDR3 is TGTGCCAGCAGACTCCGGGACCTGGGAGGCGCTGAAGCTTTCTTT. It specifies CASRLRDLGGAEAFF.

V and J are TRBV19 and TRBJ2-7, with a weak D call TRBD1 (6 bases). This CDR3 is 13 amino acids long. V was trimmed by 5 bases and J by 4 bases, leaving 12 bases between them. Per germline, CDR1 LNHDA and CDR2 SQIVND (reference sequence). The CDR3 spells CASSSRTAYEQYF. CDR3 DNA: TGTGCCAGTAGTTCCCGGACAGCTTACGAGCAGTACTTC. The full variable domain, completed using reference TRBV19 and TRBJ2-7, is DGGITQSPKYLFRKEGQNVTLSCEQNLNHDAMYWYRQDPGQGLRLIYYSQIVNDFQKGDIAEGYSVSREKKESFPLTVTSAQKNPTAFYLCASSSRTAYEQYFGPGTRLTVT.

Worth noting for this clone: Mismatch with germline at one junction end may stem from a read error. V and J are TRBV12-5 and TRBJ1-1; TRBD1 is a possible D gene (6 bases). Germline V CDR1 and CDR2: LGHNT, FRNRAP. The CDR3 is 14 residues long. The CDR3 DNA reads TGTGCTAGTGGATTGGGGGGCTTAAACACTGAAGCTTTCTTT. As protein: CASGLGGLNTEAFF. Variable domain in full (rest from reference TRBV12-5 and TRBJ1-1): DARVTQTPRHKVTEMGQEVTMRCQPILGHNTVFWYRQTMMQGLELLAYFRNRAPLDDSGMPKDRFSAEMPDATLATLKIQPSEPRDSAVYFCASGLGGLNTEAFFGQGTRLTVV.

The chain employs TRBV28 and TRBJ2-1, with 7 bases matching TRBD1. Germline loops: CDR1 MDHEN, CDR2 SYDVKM. V was clipped by 1 base and J by 9 bases; unmatched bases: 6. The CDR3 runs 14 residues. This CDR3 is CASSLYEGAGEQFF. DNA for the CDR3: TGTGCCAGCAGTTTATATGAGGGGGCAGGTGAGCAGTTCTTC.

This clone was counted a single time. The chain recombines TRBV5-6 with TRBJ2-3; D perhaps matches TRBD2 (6 bases). Germline lookup yields CDR1 SGHDT and CDR2 YYEEEE. V dropped 4 bases and J dropped 6 bases, with 24 bases sitting between them. The CDR3 runs to 17 residues. The CDR3 protein is CASSGVEAHGGMDTQYF. CDR3 nucleotides: TGTGCCAGCAGCGGTGTTGAGGCCCACGGAGGGATGGATACGCAGTATTTT.

In this sample, this clone turned up a few times. The genes are TRBV29-1 and TRBJ2-7, with 7 bases fitting TRBD1. Germline V gene sequence: CDR1 SQVTM, CDR2 ANQGSEA. The CDR3 loop spans 14 amino acids. V lost 4 bases and J lost 6; bases outside the gene matches: 12. CDR3 in DNA: TGCAGCGTTGTCGAAGGGACAGACCCTTTCGAGCAGTACTTC. As protein: CSVVEGTDPFEQYF.

The chain recombines TRBV2 with TRBJ1-5; 7 bases are shared with TRBD1. Looked up from germline, CDR1 is SNHLY and CDR2 is FYNNEI. Trimming took 7 bases from V and 6 from J; bases not matched to a gene: 6. The CDR3 is made up of 13 amino acids. Here the CDR3 reads CASNQGGGQPQHF. In DNA, the CDR3 is TGTGCCAGCAATCAGGGGGGAGGTCAGCCCCAGCATTTT.

With regard to this clone: Germline is not matched at one junction end, which may reflect a read error. The chain is built from TRBV5-6 and TRBJ1-2, with TRBD1 matching 7 bases. This CDR3 is 13 amino acids long. Germline loops: CDR1 SGHDT, CDR2 YYEEEE. Here the CDR3 reads CASSLGGANRGFF. The CDR3, as DNA: TGTGCCAGCAGCTTGGGGGGAGCGAACAGGGGATTCTTC.

The table lists this clone with a few counts. This chain joins TRBV5-8 and TRBJ1-5, with a weak D call TRBD1 (6 bases). The CDR3 consists of 15 residues. Germline V CDR1 and CDR2: SGHTS, YDEGEE. The germline V and J ends were trimmed by 6 bases and 0 bases, with 13 bases remaining between them. CDR3 protein: CASTPGQSSNQPQHF. The CDR3 bases are TGTGCCAGCACCCCGGGACAAAGTAGCAATCAGCCCCAGCATTTT. Together with reference TRBV5-8 and TRBJ1-5, the CDR3 gives the full variable domain: EAGVTQSPTHLIKTRGQQATLRCSPISGHTSVYWYQQALGLGLQFLLWYDEGEERNRGNFPPRFSGRQFPNYSSELNVNALELEDSALYLCASTPGQSSNQPQHFGDGTRLSIL.

The V and J genes are TRBV3-1 (or the pseudogene TRBV3-2) and TRBJ2-1; 9 positions match TRBD1. The CDR3 length is 15 residues. Per germline, CDR1 LGHDT and CDR2 YNNKEL (reference sequence). J was trimmed by 1 base and V by 4 bases; bases with no gene match: 2. DNA of the CDR3: TGTGCCAGCAGCCCGACAGGGGGTTCCTACAATGAGCAGTTCTTC. Its translation: CASSPTGGSYNEQFF.

The chain uses TRBV19 and TRBJ2-7, with TRBD2 matching 9 bases. The V gene's germline CDR1 is LNHDA and CDR2 SQIVND (reference sequence). V was pared by 5 bases and J by 1 base, with 9 bases of the junction left unmatched. The CDR3 consists of 16 residues. CDR3 sequence reads: CASSDSGRSSSYEQYF. Written as DNA, the CDR3 is TGTGCCAGTAGTGATAGCGGGAGATCCTCTTCCTACGAGCAGTACTTC.

This chain joins TRBV11-2 and TRBJ2-1, with 8 positions matching TRBD2. This CDR3 contains 15 residues. V lost 1 base, J lost 3 bases, and 2 bases stayed unmatched. Per germline, CDR1 SGHAT and CDR2 FQNNGV. CDR3 nucleotides: TGTGCCAGCAGCTTAGGCGGGACTAGCTACAATGAGCAGTTCTTC. Translation gives CASSLGGTSYNEQFF.

This clone appeared once. DNA of the CDR3: TGTGCCAGCTCACCACAGGGGGTCGCCTACAATGAGCAGTTCTTC. It encodes CASSPQGVAYNEQFF. This chain uses TRBV18 with TRBJ2-1, with D maybe TRBD1 (6 bases). The CDR3 contains 15 residues. Germline CDR1 reads KGHSH; CDR2 reads LQKENI. Trimming took 1 base from V and 2 from J, leaving 9 bases between them.

The chain is built from TRBV5-4 and TRBJ2-6, with TRBD2 matching over 7 bases. The CDR3 is made up of 18 amino acids. Germline CDR1 SGHNT, CDR2 YYREEE (reference sequence). V lost 3 bases, J lost 0 bases, and 9 bases stayed unmatched. The DNA of the CDR3 is TGTGCCAGCAGCTCGACACTAGCGCCGAGCTCTGGGGCCAACGTCCTGACTTTC. This translates into CASSSTLAPSSGANVLTF. Based on the CDR3 plus reference TRBV5-4 and TRBJ2-6, the full variable domain is ETGVTQSPTHLIKTRGQQVTLRCSSQSGHNTVSWYQQALGQGPQFIFQYYREEENGRGNFPPRFSGLQFPNYSSELNVNALELDDSALYLCASSSTLAPSSGANVLTFGAGSRLTVL.

The gene calls are TRBV27 and TRBJ2-3, with D possibly matching TRBD2 (5 bases). The CDR3 consists of 17 residues. Trimming left V 3 bases short and J 6 bases short, with 22 bases between. Germline lookup yields CDR1 MNHEY and CDR2 SMNVEV (reference sequence). The CDR3 spells CASSFLKRNAHPDTQYF. CDR3 bases: TGTGCCAGCAGTTTTTTGAAGCGGAACGCCCACCCTGATACGCAGTATTTT.

This clone was seen just once. The V call is TRBV6-5, the J call TRBJ1-2; D unresolved. V lost 6 bases and J 2 bases, leaving 10 bases between the germline ends. Germline V lookup: CDR1 MNHEY, CDR2 SVGAGI. CDR3 size: 13 residues. DNA of the CDR3: TGTGCCAGCAGACCCGACAAGAACTATGGCTACACCTTC. Translated: CASRPDKNYGYTF.

The gene calls are TRBV2 and TRBJ2-4, with TRBD2 identical over 12 bases. J was trimmed by 1 base and V by 1 base; bases with no gene match: 14. This CDR3 region has 21 residues. Germline V gene data show CDR1 as SNHLY and CDR2 as FYNNEI. The CDR3 bases are TGTGCCAGCAGTGAAGGGCTAGCGGGAGGGCCGATTAGAAGGGCCAAAAACATTCAGTACTTC. It specifies CASSEGLAGGPIRRAKNIQYF.

The rearrangement joins TRBV24-1 to TRBJ2-2; 7 nucleotides align to TRBD1. Germline V gene data show CDR1 as KGHDR and CDR2 as SFDVKD. J gave up 3 bases and V 4 bases, and 13 bases lay outside the gene matches. The CDR3 extends over 18 amino acids. This chain's CDR3 is CATSDPSYRGEDTGELFF. The CDR3 region has the DNA TGTGCCACCAGTGACCCAAGCTACAGGGGAGAAGACACCGGGGAGCTGTTTTTT.

This chain uses TRBV6-2 or TRBV6-3 with TRBJ2-5; D might be TRBD2 (6 bases). The CDR3 length is 14 residues. Trimming shortened V by 5 bases and J by 4 bases, and 14 bases separated the two germline ends. Germline CDR1 MNHEY, CDR2 SVGEGT. The CDR3: CASSDGGPGETQYF. CDR3 nucleotides: TGTGCCAGCAGTGACGGGGGTCCCGGAGAGACCCAGTACTTC.

J is TRBJ2-2 and V is TRBV5-5, with a tentative D call TRBD2 (5 bases). V gave up 0 bases and J gave up 6 bases, with 9 bases separating them. This CDR3 comprises 14 residues. Germline lookup yields CDR1 SGHKS and CDR2 YYEKEE (reference sequence). This CDR3 reads CASSLVGGSGELFF. In DNA form, the CDR3 reads TGTGCCAGCAGCTTGGTAGGCGGGTCCGGGGAGCTGTTTTTT.

V and J are TRBV3-1 (or the pseudogene TRBV3-2) and TRBJ1-2; D gene uncertain. Trimming removed 0 bases from V and 8 bases from J, with 10 bases in between. From germline, CDR1 is LGHDT and CDR2 YNNKEL (reference sequence). The CDR3 contains 13 residues. CDR3 sequence reads: CASSQDSLRGYTF. The CDR3 nucleotides read TGTGCCAGCAGCCAAGATAGTCTGAGGGGCTACACCTTC.

This CDR3 reads CSVGTRGQGARMDTEAFF. The DNA of the CDR3 is TGCAGCGTTGGTACCAGAGGACAGGGGGCTCGGATGGACACTGAAGCTTTCTTT. V is TRBV29-1 and J is TRBJ1-1; 11 nucleotides match TRBD1. Losses at the gene ends were 4 bases for V and 3 bases for J; bases not matched to a gene: 16. The CDR3 runs 18 residues. From germline, CDR1 is SQVTM and CDR2 ANQGSEA.

The V gene is TRBV7-3, the J gene TRBJ1-1; D not certain. The V and J ends lost 1 base and 3 bases respectively, with 6 bases between them. The V gene's germline CDR1 is SGHTA and CDR2 FQGTGA. CDR3 length: 13 amino acids. The DNA for the CDR3 is TGTGCCAGCAGCTTAAGTCAGGACACTGAAGCTTTCTTT. Amino acids: CASSLSQDTEAFF.

This rearrangement joins TRBV2 to TRBJ1-5; D unresolved. The CDR3 is made up of 17 amino acids. Germline V gene lookup returns CDR1 SNHLY and CDR2 FYNNEI. The V end was cut by 8 bases, the J end by 0 bases, with 20 bases between. The CDR3 region has the DNA TGTGCCAGCCGCGCAGGAGGTGGCCCTTATAGCAATCAGCCCCAGCATTTT. Translating it yields CASRAGGGPYSNQPQHF.

The chain couples TRBV7-2 to TRBJ2-5; D unresolved. CDR1 is SGHTA, CDR2 FQGNSA, per germline. The length of the CDR3 is 14 residues. V dropped 5 bases and J dropped 5 bases, with 15 bases sitting between them. The CDR3: CASSHRGGSETQYF. The CDR3 nucleotides read TGTGCCAGCAGCCATCGAGGTGGATCGGAGACCCAGTACTTC.

The gene calls are TRBV5-1 and TRBJ2-2; a weak D match, TRBD1 (5 bases). V lost 1 base to trimming and J lost 6 bases, with 13 bases between them. In germline, CDR1 is SGHRS, CDR2 YFSETQ. This CDR3 comprises 15 residues. The chain's CDR3 is CASSLNGAGSGELFF. CDR3 DNA: TGCGCCAGCAGCTTGAATGGGGCAGGGTCCGGGGAGCTGTTTTTT. The variable domain in full, completed from reference TRBV5-1 and TRBJ2-2, reads KAGVTQTPRYLIKTRGQQVTLSCSPISGHRSVSWYQQTPGQGLQFLFEYFSETQRNKGNFPGRFSGRQFSNSRSEMNVSTLELGDSALYLCASSLNGAGSGELFFGEGSRLTVL.

The rearrangement links TRBV6-5 to TRBJ1-1, with D perhaps TRBD1 (5 bases). The germline CDR1 and CDR2 sequences are MNHEY and SVGAGI. The CDR3 extends over 13 amino acids. Trimming stripped 4 bases from V and 1 base from J, with 7 bases between. CDR3 in amino acids: CASSFQGNTEAFF. In nucleotides, the CDR3 is TGTGCCAGCAGTTTTCAGGGGAACACTGAAGCTTTCTTT.

The rearrangement joins TRBV5-1 to TRBJ2-3, with a possible D match to TRBD1 (5 bases). The CDR3 length is 16 residues. The germline V and J ends were trimmed by 0 bases and 0 bases, with 11 bases remaining between them. CDR1 is SGHRS, CDR2 YFSETQ, per germline. CDR3 sequence: CASSLGQGASTDTQYF. The CDR3 region has the DNA TGCGCCAGCAGCTTGGGGCAGGGTGCTAGCACAGATACGCAGTATTTT.

This clone showed up just once. The chain uses TRBV12-5 and TRBJ2-7, with TRBD1 matching 7 bases. This CDR3 is 14 amino acids long. CDR1 and CDR2 from the germline V gene are LGHNT and FRNRAP. With V trimmed by 4 bases and J by 2 bases, 5 bases remained unmatched. Here the CDR3 DNA reads TGTGCTAGTGGTTGGGACAGTCCGACCTACGAGCAGTACTTC. Encoded protein: CASGWDSPTYEQYF.

The chain combines TRBV9 with TRBJ1-1; D might be TRBD1 (5 bases). V lost 2 bases and J lost 5, with 16 bases in between. The CDR3 is 15 amino acids. Germline V lookup: CDR1 SGDLS, CDR2 YYNGEE. The CDR3 loop is CASSVGASGGTEAFF. The CDR3 DNA follows: TGTGCCAGCAGCGTCGGGGCCAGTGGGGGGACTGAAGCTTTCTTT.